This entry lists 11 T cell receptor beta chains sequenced from one sample in a study of Ad26.COV2.S vaccination and SARS-CoV-2 variants. The method was immunoSEQ multiplex PCR; TCRdb's version includes in-frame clones alone and lacks a portion of them. The sample includes hundreds of thousands of clones, about 83% of them seen just once. Treatment indicated: around 19 received Ad26.COV2.S at low or high dose, single or two shots; about 5 received placebo; per-sample allocation not given. Specimens were obtained on day 63 following the first vaccine or placebo injection. The sequences come from peripheral blood, collected in a trial of Ad26.COV2.S vaccine versus placebo. These receptors were collected from a person between 18 and 60 years old who received the Ad26.COV2.S COVID-19 vaccine or a placebo.

This clone was detected only once. J is TRBJ1-2 and V is TRBV2; D ambiguous. V lost 9 bases, J lost 0 bases, and 14 bases lay in between. The length of the CDR3 is 14 residues. CDR1 and CDR2 (germline): SNHLY, FYNNEI. The CDR3 sequence: CARTRGSTNYGYTF. DNA for the CDR3: TGTGCCAGAACCCGCGGGAGTACTAACTATGGCTACACCTTC.

The chain joins TRBV28 to TRBJ2-5; D is perhaps TRBD2 (5 bases). CDR3 length: 15 amino acids. Germline V gene sequence: CDR1 MDHEN, CDR2 SYDVKM. Trimming removed 8 bases at V and 3 bases at J, with 19 bases between. The CDR3 loop is CASHPRRPQEETQYF. CDR3 coding DNA: TGTGCCAGCCACCCGAGGAGGCCCCAGGAAGAGACCCAGTACTTC.

CDR3 sequence: CASSAGAAYNEQFF. In DNA form, the CDR3 reads TGCGCCAGCTCGGCGGGTGCGGCCTACAATGAGCAGTTCTTC. V and J are TRBV5-1 and TRBJ2-1; the D gene is possibly TRBD2 (5 bases). CDR3 length: 14 amino acids. V was cut by 7 bases and J by 2 bases, with 13 bases left in between. CDR1 and CDR2 from the germline V gene are SGHRS and YFSETQ.

The CDR3 DNA is TGTGCCAGCAGCGTCAGGGAGCATGAGCAGTTCTTC. Translation gives CASSVREHEQFF. The rearrangement uses TRBV9 and TRBJ2-1, with D perhaps assigned TRBD1 or TRBD2 (5 bases each). Germline CDR1 and CDR2: SGDLS and YYNGEE. The V end lost 2 bases, the J end lost 8 bases, and 8 bases lay between the germline ends. The CDR3 has 12 residues.

The CDR3 here is CASSGTGDYGYTF. CDR3 in DNA: TGTGCCAGTTCCGGGACAGGGGACTATGGCTACACCTTC. J is TRBJ1-2 and V is TRBV6-5, with 10 bases identical to TRBD1. The CDR3 consists of 13 residues. Unmatched junction bases numbered 4, after V lost 9 bases and J lost 3 bases. Germline V gene sequence: CDR1 MNHEY, CDR2 SVGAGI.

The rearrangement joins TRBV30 to TRBJ1-2; D remains unclear. Germline CDR1 reads GTSNPN; CDR2 reads SVGIG (reference sequence). The CDR3 consists of 13 residues. V lost 0 bases and J lost 4, with 9 bases in between. CDR3 DNA: TGTGCCTGGAGTGTGATTATCTTCTATGGCTACACCTTC. Translated, it gives CAWSVIIFYGYTF.

This rearrangement joins TRBV7-3 to TRBJ1-1; D perhaps matches TRBD1 (6 bases). The V and J ends lost 0 bases and 5 bases respectively, with 10 bases between them. Germline loops: CDR1 SGHTA, CDR2 FQGTGA. The CDR3 runs to 14 residues. The CDR3 sequence: CASSLTERGTEAFF. For the CDR3, the DNA is TGTGCCAGCAGCTTAACGGAGAGGGGGACTGAAGCTTTCTTT.

As for this clone: Other DNA sequences of this sample code for an identical CDR3. The rearrangement uses TRBV7-3 and TRBJ2-3; D may be TRBD2 (6 bases). CDR1 is SGHTA, CDR2 FQGTGA, per germline. The CDR3 covers 14 residues. Deletions cut 2 bases from V and 1 base from J, with 7 bases between. This chain's CDR3 is CASSLGTGTDTQYF. CDR3 nucleotide sequence: TGTGCCAGCAGCTTAGGGACTGGCACAGATACGCAGTATTTT.

This clone was seen once. V gene TRBV3-1 (or the pseudogene TRBV3-2) combines with J gene TRBJ1-1, with D hard to call. Germline V CDR1 and CDR2: LGHDT, YNNKEL (reference sequence). V dropped 0 bases and J dropped 8 bases, with 13 bases sitting between them. There are 14 residues in the CDR3. The CDR3 DNA is TGTGCCAGCAGCCAAGATACCAGAACCACGGAAGCTTTCTTT. It yields the protein CASSQDTRTTEAFF.

CDR3 in amino acids: CASSQLRVRGQETQYF. The CDR3 nucleotides read TGTGCCAGCAGCCAACTTAGGGTCAGGGGCCAAGAGACCCAGTACTTC. The J gene is TRBJ2-5, the V gene TRBV7-2; tentatively, D is TRBD1 (6 bases). Germline values: CDR1 SGHTA, CDR2 FQGNSA. The V gene lost 5 bases and the J gene lost 1 base, with 17 bases spanning the gap. This CDR3 contains 16 residues.

CDR3 bases: TGTGCCAGTAGTATCCAGGGGAACCCGAACACCGGGGAGCTGTTTTTT. Translation: CASSIQGNPNTGELFF. The rearrangement links TRBV19 to TRBJ2-2; D might be TRBD1 (6 bases). Deletions cut 3 bases from V and 0 bases from J, with 11 bases between. Germline V gene sequence: CDR1 LNHDA, CDR2 SQIVND (reference sequence). CDR3 length: 16 residues.